Detailed here is one T cell receptor (beta chain). Its antigen is currently unknown. This CDR3 region has 12 residues. The V end was cut by 2 bases, the J end by 8 bases, with 8 bases between. CDR1 and CDR2 from the germline V gene are SGHKS and YYEKEE (reference sequence). These data belong to a study of T cell responses to AZD1222 COVID-19 vaccine. Using immunoSEQ multiplex PCR, the repertoire was profiled, and TCRdb retains in-frame clones only, with some absent. The sample comprises about 150,000 clones, roughly nine tenths of which are singletons, and 6.9% rests with the top ten. Regarding the study as a whole: Rises in breadth and depth of Spike-specific TCRs came after two AZD1222 doses. There were mostly white British donors and more females than males, and clonal diversity was possibly underestimated.

This TCR was sampled from an adult in good health. This chain uses TRBV5-5 with TRBJ1-5, with D unclear. Source: peripheral blood, taken on day 0 of AZD1222 vaccination. DNA for the CDR3: TGTGCCAGCAGCTTCGGTGGTGAGCCCCAGCATTTT. The encoded protein is CASSFGGEPQHF.